The rows below give T cell receptor beta chains drawn from one sample of a study of blood T cell repertoires in COVID-19. Clones were read by immunoSEQ multiplex PCR, and TCRdb kept only the in-frame ones, dropping some. This table holds under 150,000 clones, about 85% found once. The sequenced material came from peripheral blood. The receptors shown here come from a middle-aged man with acute or convalescent COVID-19. The CDR3 runs from the conserved cysteine through the conserved F or W. D genes are given only for firm matches. Rows give clone size only sometimes, using once, few, many, or a class for an expanded clone.

clone size: -
V gene: TRBV5-4
D gene: -
J gene: TRBJ2-5
CDR3 DNA: TGTGCCAGCAGTCCCCGGACAGCAGAGACCCAGTACTTC
CDR3 protein: CASSPRTAETQYF

clone size: -
V gene: TRBV6-6
D gene: TRBD1
J gene: TRBJ2-7
CDR3 DNA: TGTGCCAGCAGTTACCCCCGGGACAGGGGTGGCTACGAGCAGTACTTC
CDR3 protein: CASSYPRDRGGYEQYF

clone size: -
V gene: TRBV7-2
D gene: TRBD1
J gene: TRBJ2-1
CDR3 DNA: TGTGCCAGCAGCTTCGGGACAGGGTTCTACAATGAGCAGTTCTTC
CDR3 protein: CASSFGTGFYNEQFF

clone size: -
V gene: TRBV18
D gene: TRBD1
J gene: TRBJ2-6
CDR3 DNA: TGTGCCAGCTCACCCGGGACAGGGGCCTCTGGGGCCAACGTCCTGACTTTC
CDR3 protein: CASSPGTGASGANVLTF

clone size: -
V gene: TRBV4-1
D gene: -
J gene: TRBJ2-5
CDR3 DNA: TGCGCCAGCAGCCAAGACAGGGTCGAGACCCAGTACTTC
CDR3 protein: CASSQDRVETQYF

clone size: -
V gene: TRBV6-5
D gene: -
J gene: TRBJ1-2
CDR3 DNA: TGTGCCAGCACTGTTAACTATGGCTACACCTTC
CDR3 protein: CASTVNYGYTF

clone size: -
V gene: TRBV24-1
D gene: TRBD1
J gene: TRBJ2-3
CDR3 DNA: TGTGCCACCACAGCAGGACAGGGACTCACAGATACGCAGTATTTT
CDR3 protein: CATTAGQGLTDTQYF

clone size: -
V gene: TRBV9
D gene: -
J gene: TRBJ2-1
CDR3 DNA: TGTGCCAGCAGCGCGGAACAGGGCGGCAATGAGCAGTTCTTC
CDR3 protein: CASSAEQGGNEQFF

clone size: -
V gene: TRBV6-4
D gene: -
J gene: TRBJ2-2
CDR3 DNA: TGTGCCAGCAGGGACAGCCTTTACACCGGGGAGCTGTTTTTT
CDR3 protein: CASRDSLYTGELFF

clone size: -
V gene: TRBV29-1
D gene: TRBD1
J gene: TRBJ2-7
CDR3 DNA: TGCAGCGTACAGGGGGAATCCTACGAGCAGTACTTC
CDR3 protein: CSVQGESYEQYF

clone size: -
V gene: TRBV5-1
D gene: -
J gene: TRBJ2-3
CDR3 DNA: TGCGCCAGCAGCGTAAACACAGATACGCAGTATTTT
CDR3 protein: CASSVNTDTQYF

clone size: few
V gene: TRBV12-3/TRBV12-4
D gene: -
J gene: TRBJ1-5
CDR3 DNA: TGTGCCAGCAGCTCAGGGGAGCGGCCCCAGCATTTT
CDR3 protein: CASSSGERPQHF

clone size: -
V gene: TRBV21-1
D gene: -
J gene: TRBJ2-7
CDR3 DNA: TGTGCCCGCGAGGGACACCGCTACGAGCAGTACTTC
CDR3 protein: CAREGHRYEQYF

clone size: -
V gene: TRBV18
D gene: -
J gene: TRBJ1-1
CDR3 DNA: TGTGCCAGCTCACTAACAGGGTCGGTCACTGAAGCTTTCTTT
CDR3 protein: CASSLTGSVTEAFF

clone size: -
V gene: TRBV6-1
D gene: -
J gene: TRBJ2-3
CDR3 DNA: TGTGCCAGCAGTGAAAGAGGGCTCACAGATACGCAGTATTTT
CDR3 protein: CASSERGLTDTQYF

clone size: -
V gene: TRBV9
D gene: -
J gene: TRBJ2-1
CDR3 DNA: TGTGCCAGCAGCGTAGACCGAGCCTACAATGAGCAGTTCTTC
CDR3 protein: CASSVDRAYNEQFF

clone size: -
V gene: TRBV5-1
D gene: TRBD2
J gene: TRBJ2-1
CDR3 DNA: TGCGCCAGCAGGGGGACTAGCGGAACCAATGAGCAGTTCTTC
CDR3 protein: CASRGTSGTNEQFF

clone size: -
V gene: TRBV12-3/TRBV12-4
D gene: TRBD2
J gene: TRBJ2-3
CDR3 DNA: TGTGCCAGCGGTAGCGGGGGGGCTTATACGCAGTATTTT
CDR3 protein: CASGSGGAYTQYF

clone size: -
V gene: TRBV18
D gene: -
J gene: TRBJ2-3
CDR3 DNA: TGTGCCAGCTCCCTTGACAGGATTAGCACAGATACGCAGTATTTT
CDR3 protein: CASSLDRISTDTQYF

clone size: -
V gene: TRBV5-4
D gene: TRBD2
J gene: TRBJ2-3
CDR3 DNA: TGTGCCAGCAGCTTAGCGGGGAGCACAGATACGCAGTATTTT
CDR3 protein: CASSLAGSTDTQYF

clone size: once
V gene: TRBV20-1
D gene: TRBD1
J gene: TRBJ2-5
CDR3 DNA: TGCAGTGCCCGTGAGGGGGCCCATGAGTACTTC
CDR3 protein: CSAREGAHEYF

clone size: -
V gene: TRBV7-9
D gene: -
J gene: TRBJ1-1
CDR3 DNA: TGTGCCAGCAGCTTATCCTCTCTATTGAACACTGAAGCTTTCTTT
CDR3 protein: CASSLSSLLNTEAFF

clone size: few
V gene: TRBV19
D gene: TRBD1
J gene: TRBJ1-1
CDR3 DNA: TGTGCCAGTAGTACGGGACAGGGTTTCATGAACACTGAAGCTTTCTTT
CDR3 protein: CASSTGQGFMNTEAFF

clone size: -
V gene: TRBV2
D gene: TRBD1
J gene: TRBJ2-1
CDR3 DNA: TGTGCCAGCATTGGGGACAGGAGCTCCTACAATGAGCAGTTCTTC
CDR3 protein: CASIGDRSSYNEQFF

clone size: -
V gene: TRBV12-5
D gene: TRBD2
J gene: TRBJ2-5
CDR3 DNA: TGTGCTAGTACGGGGGGGCCGATGGGAGAGACCCAGTACTTC
CDR3 protein: CASTGGPMGETQYF

clone size: few
V gene: TRBV10-2
D gene: -
J gene: TRBJ1-6
CDR3 DNA: TGCGCCAGCAGACTTTCCGGGACACCAGGCAGCTCCTATAATTCACCCCTCCACTTT
CDR3 protein: CASRLSGTPGSSYNSPLHF

clone size: -
V gene: TRBV24-1
D gene: -
J gene: TRBJ2-1
CDR3 DNA: TGTGCCACCAGTGATCCCGGAGGTAGCGGCAATGAGCAGTTCTTC
CDR3 protein: CATSDPGGSGNEQFF

clone size: -
V gene: TRBV4-1
D gene: -
J gene: TRBJ1-2
CDR3 DNA: TGCGCCAGCAGCCAAGACGGGTATGGCTACACCTTC
CDR3 protein: CASSQDGYGYTF

clone size: -
V gene: TRBV2
D gene: -
J gene: TRBJ2-1
CDR3 DNA: TGTGCCAGCAGTATTCTTACTAGCAAGGATGAGCAGTTCTTC
CDR3 protein: CASSILTSKDEQFF

clone size: -
V gene: TRBV5-1
D gene: TRBD2
J gene: TRBJ2-3
CDR3 DNA: TGCGCCAGCAGCTTGGGGAACGTGGGTAGCGGGGGCACAGATACGCAGTATTTT
CDR3 protein: CASSLGNVGSGGTDTQYF